Presented here are 16 T cell receptor beta chains from one specimen sequenced in a study of cytomegalovirus exposure and HLA in healthy donors. The PCR used 60 Vbeta and 13 Jbeta primers. TCRdb's copy holds only in-frame clones and misses some; the assay was immunoSEQ multiplex PCR. Found here are over 150,000 clones, around 65% of them singletons; the top ten hold approximately 2.8%. Sequencing was carried out using PBMCs. Receptors were obtained from a middle-aged woman in good health and CMV-seropositive.

V gene TRBV7-2 combines with J gene TRBJ2-7; 7 bases fit TRBD1. J lost 0 bases, V lost 3 bases, and 5 bases had no gene match. The CDR3 has 15 residues. CDR1 and CDR2 from the germline V gene are SGHTA and FQGNSA. The CDR3 here is CASSLSGDSSYEQYF. In DNA form, the CDR3 reads TGTGCCAGCAGCTTGTCTGGGGACAGCTCCTACGAGCAGTACTTC.

This rearrangement joins TRBV5-6 to TRBJ1-6; D unresolved. Trimming pared 0 bases from V and 3 bases from J, leaving 7 bases between. CDR1 is SGHDT, CDR2 YYEEEE, per germline. The CDR3 is 15 residues long. The CDR3 nucleotides read TGTGCCAGCAGCTTGGGACACTTCTATAATTCACCCCTCCACTTT. It is translated as CASSLGHFYNSPLHF.

The V gene is TRBV29-1, the J gene TRBJ2-1; D not resolved. The CDR3 extends over 13 amino acids. Germline CDR1 and CDR2: SQVTM and ANQGSEA. The V gene lost 0 bases and the J gene lost 2 bases, with 5 bases spanning the gap. The CDR3 DNA reads TGCAGCGTTGAAGATCCAGCCTACAATGAGCAGTTCTTC. Translating gives CSVEDPAYNEQFF.

The CDR3 nucleotides are TGCGCCAGCAGCCAGAGCGGGGGGGCCTACAATGAGCAGTTCTTC. Protein product: CASSQSGGAYNEQFF. J is TRBJ2-1 and V is TRBV4-1; 10 bases align to TRBD2. Germline-derived CDR1 and CDR2 are MGHRA and YSYEKL. With 3 bases clipped from V and 2 bases from J, the junction kept 1 base outside the gene matches. The CDR3 runs 15 residues.

This CDR3 is CASSSGGLFHNEQFF. CDR3 nucleotides: TGTGCCAGCAGCTCGGGGGGGTTATTCCACAATGAGCAGTTCTTC. The chain is built from TRBV11-3 and TRBJ2-1; the match to TRBD2 covers 8 bases. Germline V gene sequence: CDR1 SGHNT, CDR2 YENEEA. The CDR3 is 15 residues long. V gave up 4 bases and J gave up 5 bases; unmatched junction bases: 7.

There are a few counts of this clone. The rearrangement joins TRBV4-3 to TRBJ1-4; 8 bases fit TRBD1. The CDR3 sequence is 15 residues long. Germline-derived CDR1 and CDR2 are LGHNA and YSLEER. V gave up 4 bases and J gave up 4 bases; unmatched junction bases: 5. The CDR3 spells CASSRQGANNEKLFF. Here the CDR3 DNA reads TGCGCCAGCAGCCGCCAGGGGGCCAATAATGAAAAACTGTTTTTT.

The chain joins TRBV5-1 to TRBJ2-1; no definite D call. CDR1 and CDR2 (germline): SGHRS, YFSETQ. The CDR3 is 14 residues long. With 0 bases removed from V and 2 bases from J, the gap between germline ends came to 6 bases. CDR3 region: CASSLGDTYNEQFF. The CDR3 nucleotides read TGCGCCAGCAGCTTGGGAGATACCTACAATGAGCAGTTCTTC.

This rearrangement joins TRBV9 to TRBJ2-3; possibly TRBD1 for D (6 bases). The CDR3 has 15 residues. Trimming shortened V by 3 bases and J by 1 base, and 12 bases separated the two germline ends. Germline CDR1 reads SGDLS; CDR2 reads YYNGEE. The DNA for the CDR3 is TGTGCCAGCAGCGGGGGACAACCGGGCACAGATACGCAGTATTTT. Its protein is CASSGGQPGTDTQYF. The whole variable domain, remainder taken from reference TRBV9 and TRBJ2-3, is DSGVTQTPKHLITATGQRVTLRCSPRSGDLSVYWYQQSLDQGLQFLIQYYNGEERAKGNILERFSAQQFPDLHSELNLSSLELGDSALYFCASSGGQPGTDTQYFGPGTRLTVL.

Of note for this clone: The same CDR3 can be traced to other DNA sequences in this sample. The chain links TRBV7-2 to TRBJ2-5; 14 nucleotides line up with TRBD2. Germline V gene lookup returns CDR1 SGHTA and CDR2 FQGNSA. Trimming cost V 1 base and J 2 bases; bases outside gene matches: 0. This CDR3 has 16 amino acids. CDR3 sequence reads: CASSLGLAGGQETQYF. The CDR3 nucleotides read TGTGCCAGCAGCTTAGGACTAGCGGGGGGGCAAGAGACCCAGTACTTC.

This clone has only one observation. The V and J genes are TRBV7-2 and TRBJ1-3; 7 bases map to TRBD1. Trimming at V came to 4 bases and at J to 8 bases, leaving 8 bases not matched to a gene. Germline V CDR1 and CDR2: SGHTA, FQGNSA. There are 14 residues in the CDR3. The CDR3 here is CASSSRTGTDTIYF. CDR3 sequence (DNA): TGTGCCAGCAGCTCGAGGACAGGAACGGACACCATATATTTT.

The chain combines TRBV5-1 with TRBJ2-6; TRBD1 is a possible D gene (5 bases). The V gene lost 0 bases and the J gene lost 4 bases, with 14 bases spanning the gap. Germline V gene data show CDR1 as SGHRS and CDR2 as YFSETQ. The CDR3 covers 17 residues. The CDR3 coding sequence is TGCGCCAGCAGCTTGGTACAGGATTTCGCCGGGGCCAACGTCCTGACTTTC. Amino acid sequence: CASSLVQDFAGANVLTF. The variable domain in full, completed from reference TRBV5-1 and TRBJ2-6, reads KAGVTQTPRYLIKTRGQQVTLSCSPISGHRSVSWYQQTPGQGLQFLFEYFSETQRNKGNFPGRFSGRQFSNSRSEMNVSTLELGDSALYLCASSLVQDFAGANVLTFGAGSRLTVL.

The chain has TRBV19 and TRBJ1-5; weak D call: TRBD1 (6 bases). CDR3 length: 12 residues. With 9 bases removed from V and 7 bases from J, the gap between germline ends came to 13 bases. Germline V gene lookup returns CDR1 LNHDA and CDR2 SQIVND (reference sequence). As DNA, the CDR3 is TGTGCCAGCCAGGGGTTGCGACAGCCCCAGCATTTT. As protein: CASQGLRQPQHF. Full variable domain (outside the CDR3, taken from reference TRBV19 and TRBJ1-5): DGGITQSPKYLFRKEGQNVTLSCEQNLNHDAMYWYRQDPGQGLRLIYYSQIVNDFQKGDIAEGYSVSREKKESFPLTVTSAQKNPTAFYLCASQGLRQPQHFGDGTRLSIL.

The chain couples TRBV12-5 to TRBJ1-2; perhaps TRBD1 as D (5 bases). Germline V gene data show CDR1 as LGHNT and CDR2 as FRNRAP. CDR3 length equals 16 residues. V lost 6 bases and J lost 2, with 19 bases in between. The CDR3 is CASGRSLTQGNYGYTF. For the CDR3, the DNA is TGTGCTAGTGGCCGTTCCTTGACGCAGGGAAACTATGGCTACACCTTC.

The chain uses TRBV11-2 and TRBJ2-3, with 12 bases aligning to TRBD2. With 2 bases clipped from V and 9 bases from J, the junction kept 3 bases outside the gene matches. Germline CDR1 is SGHAT and CDR2 is FQNNGV. CDR3 size: 14 residues. The CDR3 nucleotides read TGTGCCAGCAGCTTACTAGCGGGAGGGGCCACGCAGTATTTT. Protein: CASSLLAGGATQYF.

The chain employs TRBV9 and TRBJ2-7, with 8 bases matching TRBD2. CDR1 is SGDLS and CDR2 is YYNGEE in the germline V gene. Trimming cost V 0 bases and J 3 bases; bases outside gene matches: 2. The CDR3 totals 14 residues. The CDR3 region is CASSVGSGIYEQYF. The CDR3, as DNA: TGTGCCAGCAGCGTAGGTAGCGGGATCTACGAGCAGTACTTC.

The rearrangement joins TRBV5-4 to TRBJ2-7; D not resolved. Germline values: CDR1 SGHNT, CDR2 YYREEE (reference sequence). Trimming cost V 2 bases and J 0 bases, with 6 bases left between them. There are 13 residues in the CDR3. CDR3 DNA: TGTGCCAGCAGCTTTGCAGGCTCCTACGAGCAGTACTTC. This codes for CASSFAGSYEQYF.